Listed below are T cell receptor beta chains from one sample, sequenced in a study of cytomegalovirus exposure and HLA in healthy donors. This table comes from immunoSEQ multiplex PCR, and its TCRdb copy is limited to in-frame clones, with some not included. The table includes some 160,000 clones, around 77% detected once. Material for sequencing was PBMCs. The source of these receptors is a woman between 25 and 40 years old in good health and CMV-seronegative. Both conserved end residues are part of each CDR3. The order of the fields is D gene, J gene, V gene, clone size, CDR3 protein, CDR3 DNA. D genes are given only for firm matches. Clone size is shown for a subset of rows, as once, few, many or a class of expanded clone.

>-|TRBJ2-3|TRBV27|-
CASSFVRAVSTDTQYF
TGTGCCAGCAGTTTCGTCCGAGCCGTTAGCACAGATACGCAGTATTTT
>-|TRBJ1-1|TRBV7-6|-
CASSTQQGTGEAFF
TGTGCCAGCAGCACTCAACAGGGAACCGGTGAAGCTTTCTTT
>-|TRBJ2-7|TRBV27|-
CASSSLGRGSSYEQYF
TGTGCCAGCAGTTCCCTGGGACGGGGGAGCTCCTACGAGCAGTACTTC
>TRBD1|TRBJ2-1|TRBV29-1|-
CSVEGGPNRGPYSYNEQFF
TGCAGCGTTGAAGGAGGTCCGAACAGGGGTCCCTACTCCTACAATGAGCAGTTCTTC
>-|TRBJ2-7|TRBV13|-
CASSLWGGSDEQYF
TGTGCCAGCAGCTTGTGGGGGGGCAGCGACGAGCAGTACTTC
>-|TRBJ1-1|TRBV5-1|-
CASSLYGEGTEAFF
TGCGCCAGCAGCTTGTACGGGGAGGGGACTGAAGCTTTCTTT
>TRBD2|TRBJ2-1|TRBV5-1|-
CASSSGLAGMYNEQFF
TGCGCCAGCAGCTCTGGACTAGCGGGGATGTACAATGAGCAGTTCTTC
>TRBD2|TRBJ2-1|TRBV9|-
CASSVVAGVAYNEQFF
TGTGCCAGCAGCGTAGTTGCGGGGGTGGCCTACAATGAGCAGTTCTTC
>TRBD2|TRBJ2-7|TRBV7-2|-
CASSLYSTGGSYEQYF
TGTGCCAGCAGCTTATATTCAACGGGAGGGTCCTACGAGCAGTACTTC
>TRBD1|TRBJ1-2|TRBV6-5|-
CASSSTGIGNGYTF
TGTGCCAGCAGTTCGACAGGGATAGGGAATGGCTACACCTTC
>TRBD2|TRBJ2-2|TRBV4-1|-
CASSLSGGLAGGELFF
TGCGCCAGCAGCCTATCTGGGGGACTAGCGGGAGGGGAGCTGTTTTTT
>-|TRBJ1-3|TRBV19|-
CASSITGTSGNTIYF
TGTGCCAGTAGTATCACAGGGACCTCCGGAAACACCATATATTTT
>TRBD2|TRBJ2-1|TRBV2|once
CASSELAVSHEQFF
TGTGCCAGCAGTGAACTAGCGGTTTCCCATGAGCAGTTCTTC
>-|TRBJ1-2|TRBV10-3|-
CAITNDRTTGYGYTF
TGTGCCATCACTAACGACAGGACCACCGGCTATGGCTACACCTTC
>TRBD1|TRBJ2-7|TRBV5-4|-
CASSLVHADRGPYEQYF
TGTGCCAGCAGCTTGGTACACGCGGACAGGGGCCCCTACGAGCAGTACTTC
>TRBD1|TRBJ2-6|TRBV28|-
CASTFQTGVGANVLTF
TGTGCCAGCACTTTCCAGACAGGGGTTGGGGCCAACGTCCTGACTTTC